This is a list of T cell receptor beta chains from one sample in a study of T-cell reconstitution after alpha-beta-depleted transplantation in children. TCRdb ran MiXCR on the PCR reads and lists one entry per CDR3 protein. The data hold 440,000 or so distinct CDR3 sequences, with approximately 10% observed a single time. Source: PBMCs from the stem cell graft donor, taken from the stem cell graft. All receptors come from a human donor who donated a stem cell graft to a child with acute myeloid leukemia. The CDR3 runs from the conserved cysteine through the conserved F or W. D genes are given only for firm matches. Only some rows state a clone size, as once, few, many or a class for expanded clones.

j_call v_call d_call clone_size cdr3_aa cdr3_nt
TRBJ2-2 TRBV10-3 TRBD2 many CAISEPPGLAGGNTGELFF TGTGCCATCAGTGAGCCCCCGGGACTAGCGGGGGGGAACACCGGGGAGCTGTTTTTT
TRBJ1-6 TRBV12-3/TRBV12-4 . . CASSLWGNNSPLHF TGTGCCAGCAGTTTATGGGGGAATAATTCACCCCTCCACTTT
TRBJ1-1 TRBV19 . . CASSFRTPAGVNTEAFF TGTGCCAGTAGTTTTCGGACGCCTGCTGGTGTGAACACTGAAGCTTTCTTT
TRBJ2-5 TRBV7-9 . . CASTLGVYETQYF TGTGCCAGCACCTTGGGGGTTTACGAGACCCAGTACTTC
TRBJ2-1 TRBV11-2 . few CASSLLGFGHNEQFF TGTGCCAGCAGCTTATTAGGGTTTGGGCACAATGAGCAGTTCTTC
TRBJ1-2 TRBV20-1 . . CSAKDGANYGYTF TGCAGTGCCAAGGACGGAGCTAACTATGGCTACACCTTC
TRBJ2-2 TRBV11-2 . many CASSSGPTRRELFF TGTGCCAGCAGTTCAGGACCCACAAGGAGGGAGCTGTTTTTT
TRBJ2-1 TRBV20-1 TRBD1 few CSVGQGYYNEQFF TGCAGTGTCGGACAGGGGTACTACAATGAGCAGTTCTTC
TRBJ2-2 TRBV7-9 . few CASSANKGRQELFF TGTGCCAGCAGCGCGAACAAAGGACGTCAAGAGCTGTTTTTT
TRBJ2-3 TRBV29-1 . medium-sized CSLHDSRGDTQYF TGCAGCCTACATGACTCTAGGGGGGATACGCAGTATTTT
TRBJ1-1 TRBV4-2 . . CASSQTGRSGTEAFF TGTGCCAGCAGCCAAACGGGACGGTCGGGCACTGAAGCTTTCTTT
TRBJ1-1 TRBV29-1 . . CSVEVPPVEAFF TGCAGCGTTGAAGTTCCCCCGGTTGAAGCTTTCTTT
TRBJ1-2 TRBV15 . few CATSRGGGRGDYGYTF TGTGCCACCAGCAGAGGGGGAGGGAGAGGAGACTATGGCTACACCTTC
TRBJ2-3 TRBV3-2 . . CASSQDHTDTQYF TGTGCCAGCAGCCAAGACCACACAGATACGCAGTATTTT
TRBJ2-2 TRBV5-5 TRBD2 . CASSLPASGNTGELFF TGTGCCAGCAGCCTTCCCGCTAGCGGAAACACCGGGGAGCTGTTTTTT
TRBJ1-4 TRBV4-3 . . CASSQVFWGNEKLFF TGCGCCAGCAGCCAAGTTTTTTGGGGGAATGAAAAACTGTTTTTT
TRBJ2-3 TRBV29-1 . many CSAGQNTDTQYF TGCAGCGCCGGACAGAACACAGATACGCAGTATTTT
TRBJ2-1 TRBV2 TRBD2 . CASLNQREGLVYNEQFF TGTGCCAGCCTAAACCAGCGGGAGGGCCTGGTCTACAATGAGCAGTTCTTC
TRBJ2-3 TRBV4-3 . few CASSPTLGDTQYF TGCGCCAGCAGCCCGACCCTTGGGGATACGCAGTATTTT
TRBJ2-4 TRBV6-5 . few CASSYGGSRNIQYF TGTGCCAGCAGTTACGGGGGGTCGAGGAACATTCAGTACTTC
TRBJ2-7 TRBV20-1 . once CSARTRCYEQYF TGCAGTGCTAGAACAAGATGCTACGAGCAGTACTTC
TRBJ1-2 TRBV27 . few CASSHGGALIGYTF TGTGCCAGCAGTCATGGAGGCGCTTTGATTGGCTACACCTTC
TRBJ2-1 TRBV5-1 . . CASSLFGGREQFF TGCGCCAGCAGCTTGTTCGGCGGCCGTGAGCAGTTCTTC
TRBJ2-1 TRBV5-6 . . CASIEQGFSDEQFF TGTGCCAGCATAGAACAGGGTTTTAGCGATGAGCAGTTCTTC
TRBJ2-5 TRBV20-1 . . CSARDLKIQETQYF TGCAGTGCTAGAGATCTGAAGATCCAAGAGACCCAGTACTTC
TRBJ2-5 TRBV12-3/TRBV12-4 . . CASRSGSWGETQYF TGTGCCAGCCGGTCGGGGTCCTGGGGAGAGACCCAGTACTTC
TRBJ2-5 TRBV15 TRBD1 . CATSREQGVIETQYF TGTGCCACCAGCAGAGAGCAGGGGGTAATAGAGACCCAGTACTTC
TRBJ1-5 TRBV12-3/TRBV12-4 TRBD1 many CASSLTTGAAGQPQHF TGTGCCAGCAGTTTAACAACAGGGGCCGCGGGTCAGCCCCAGCATTTT
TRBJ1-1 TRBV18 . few CASSPIRGGEAFF TGTGCCAGCTCACCAATTCGTGGAGGTGAAGCTTTCTTT
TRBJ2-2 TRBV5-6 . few CASSLAWGVITGELFF TGTGCCAGCAGCTTGGCCTGGGGGGTAATCACCGGGGAGCTGTTTTTT
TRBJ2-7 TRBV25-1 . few CASSGDTSLGYEQYF TGTGCCAGCAGTGGTGACACTTCCCTAGGGTACGAGCAGTACTTC
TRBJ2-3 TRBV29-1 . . CSVDRGGSDTQYF TGCAGCGTTGACAGGGGAGGATCAGATACGCAGTATTTT
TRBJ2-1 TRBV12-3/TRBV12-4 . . CASSEVLVDNEQFF TGTGCCAGCAGTGAAGTGCTAGTGGACAATGAGCAGTTCTTC
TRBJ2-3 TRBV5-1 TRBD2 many CASSSGGRGTDTQYF TGCGCCAGCAGCTCGGGGGGAAGAGGCACAGATACGCAGTATTTT
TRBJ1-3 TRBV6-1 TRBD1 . CASSRQGTSSGNTIYF TGTGCCAGCAGTCGACAGGGAACATCCTCTGGAAACACCATATATTTT